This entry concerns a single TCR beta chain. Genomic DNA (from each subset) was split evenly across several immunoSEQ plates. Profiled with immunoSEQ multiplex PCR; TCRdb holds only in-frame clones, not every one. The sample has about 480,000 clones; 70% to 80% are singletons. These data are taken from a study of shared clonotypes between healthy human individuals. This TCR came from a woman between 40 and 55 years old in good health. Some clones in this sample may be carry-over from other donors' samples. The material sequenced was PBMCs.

CDR3 in amino acids: CASSVGRGYEQYF. Written as DNA, the CDR3 is TGTGCCAGCAGTGTGGGCAGGGGTTACGAGCAGTACTTC. The chain employs TRBV2 and TRBJ2-7; D perhaps matches TRBD1 (6 bases). Germline assignment: CDR1 SNHLY and CDR2 FYNNEI. The CDR3 consists of 13 residues. V dropped 4 bases and J dropped 4 bases, with 11 bases sitting between them.